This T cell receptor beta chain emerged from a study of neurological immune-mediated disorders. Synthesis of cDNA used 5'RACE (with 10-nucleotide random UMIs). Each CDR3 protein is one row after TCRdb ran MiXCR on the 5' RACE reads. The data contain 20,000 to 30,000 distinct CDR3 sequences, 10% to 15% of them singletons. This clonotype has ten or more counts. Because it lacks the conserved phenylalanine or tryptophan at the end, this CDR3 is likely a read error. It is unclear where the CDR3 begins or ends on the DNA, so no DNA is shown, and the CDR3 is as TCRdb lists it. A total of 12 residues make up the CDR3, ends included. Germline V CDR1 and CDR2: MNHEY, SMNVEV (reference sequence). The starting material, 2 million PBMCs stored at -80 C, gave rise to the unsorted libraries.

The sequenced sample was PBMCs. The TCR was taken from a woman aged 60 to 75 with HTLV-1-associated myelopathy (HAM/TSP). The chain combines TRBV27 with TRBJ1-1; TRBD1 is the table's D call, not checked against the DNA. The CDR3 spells CASSPPTGPAEL.